This T cell receptor (beta chain) was recorded in a study of ipilimumab plus nivolumab after autologous stem cell transplantation. Study summary: Median doses per patient: a few ipilimumab, about eight nivolumab. Myeloma patients were high-risk transplant-naive or relapsed within 3 years of first autologous transplant. Study-wide findings and caveats: The authors say TCR, Treg and microbiome findings warrant further study.

Checkpoint therapy with ipilimumab 1 mg/kg began 14 to 28 days after transplant. CDR3 size: 12 residues. From germline, CDR1 is SGHTA and CDR2 FQGNSA. V lost 5 bases and J 4 bases, leaving 6 bases between the germline ends. The assay was immunoSEQ multiplex PCR, and TCRdb's table has in-frame clones only and misses some. The sample lists some 45,000 clones; about 88% were seen once. About this clone: Its target is not known.

The V call is TRBV7-2, the J call TRBJ1-3; tentative D call: TRBD1 (6 bases). The sequence came from a male donor with multiple myeloma. The material sequenced was PBMCs, taken in a trial of ipilimumab plus nivolumab as post-transplant consolidation. The CDR3 bases are TGTGCCAGCAGCCAGGGGGGAAACACCATATATTTT. Encoded protein: CASSQGGNTIYF.